This is a list of T cell receptor beta chains from one sample in a study of CD8 T cells in Susac syndrome. MiXCR was run by TCRdb on the immunoSEQ multiplex PCR reads, yielding one entry per CDR3 protein. The sample contains some 400,000 distinct CDR3 sequences, 75% to 90% of which appear only once. Material for sequencing was CD8+ T cells from PBMCs. The receptors come from a human donor with multiple sclerosis. Each CDR3 is given with its conserved first and last residue. Each record gives: clone size, D gene, J gene, V gene, CDR3 DNA, CDR3 protein. A D gene is named only where the DNA matches it firmly. Clone sizes are given selectively: once, few, many, or a class where the clone is expanded.

>few|NA|TRBJ2-2|TRBV27
TGTGCCAGCAGTTGGAGGGACACCGGGGAGCTGTTTTTT
CASSWRDTGELFF
>NA|NA|TRBJ2-2|TRBV13
TGTGCCAGCAGCTCCCTTTACACCGGGGAGCTGTTTTTT
CASSSLYTGELFF
>NA|TRBD2|TRBJ2-2|TRBV24-1
TGTGCCACCAGTGATTTGCCGGTGGCTAGCGGGAGGGCGAACACCGGGGAGCTGTTTTTT
CATSDLPVASGRANTGELFF
>NA|NA|TRBJ1-1|TRBV7-2
TGTGCCAGCAGCTTAGAGGACCCTGGAGGGACTGAAGCTTTCTTT
CASSLEDPGGTEAFF
>few|TRBD1|TRBJ2-5|TRBV3-1
TGTGCCAGCAGCCCCTCGGGACAGCAAGAGACCCAGTACTTC
CASSPSGQQETQYF
>NA|TRBD1|TRBJ1-2|TRBV4-1
TGCGCCAGCAGCCAGTGGACAGGGGGCGACTTAGGATATGGCTACACCTTC
CASSQWTGGDLGYGYTF
>NA|NA|TRBJ2-7|TRBV2
TGTGCCAGCAGTGTTGACTACGAGCAGTACTTC
CASSVDYEQYF
>NA|NA|TRBJ1-4|TRBV27
TGTGCCAGCAGTTCGGGTGAAAAACTGTTTTTT
CASSSGEKLFF
>NA|NA|TRBJ2-5|TRBV9
TGTGCCAGCAGCGTAGGCGGGGTATCTATGGAGACCCAGTACTTC
CASSVGGVSMETQYF
>NA|NA|TRBJ2-5|TRBV4-1
TGCGCCAGCAGCCTTACGCCACCAGGGGAGGGAGAGACCCAGTACTTC
CASSLTPPGEGETQYF
>NA|TRBD2|TRBJ2-1|TRBV19
TGTGCCAGTAGTATAGAGGCTAGCGGGGTCTACAATGAGCAGTTCTTC
CASSIEASGVYNEQFF
>NA|NA|TRBJ2-7|TRBV19
TGTGCCAGTAGGTCGCACTTACCCTCCTACGAGCAGTACTTC
CASRSHLPSYEQYF
>NA|NA|TRBJ2-5|TRBV2
TGTGCCAGCAGTGAATACTTAACGGGGGAGACCCAGTACTTC
CASSEYLTGETQYF
>NA|NA|TRBJ2-3|TRBV7-3
TGTGCCAGCAGCCCCGAAGTACAGCGTGCAGATACGCAGTATTTT
CASSPEVQRADTQYF
>NA|NA|TRBJ1-2|TRBV30
TGTGCCACCCCGGTAGGAAACTATGGCTACACCTTC
CATPVGNYGYTF
>NA|NA|TRBJ2-7|TRBV12-3/TRBV12-4
TGTGCCAGCAGTCCACCTGACGGAAACTACGAGCAGTACTTC
CASSPPDGNYEQYF
>NA|NA|TRBJ1-5|TRBV6-1
TGTGCCAGCAGCACGAATAGCAATCAGCCCCAGCATTTT
CASSTNSNQPQHF
>once|NA|TRBJ2-3|TRBV15
TGTGCCACCAGCAGTGACCAGAAGAGCACAGATACGCAGTATTTT
CATSSDQKSTDTQYF
>few|NA|TRBJ2-1|TRBV12-5
TGTGCTAGTGGTTTGGTAGGGGATGAGCAGTTCTTC
CASGLVGDEQFF
>once|NA|TRBJ1-4|TRBV6-5
TGTGCCAGCAGTTACGCAGGGCGCGATAATGAAAAACTGTTTTTT
CASSYAGRDNEKLFF
>NA|TRBD2|TRBJ2-5|TRBV20-1
TGCAGTGCTAGAGATCTGGCTAGCGGACGACAAGAGACCCAGTACTTC
CSARDLASGRQETQYF
>few|TRBD1|TRBJ2-5|TRBV11-2
TGTGCCAGCAGCCGAGGACAGGGGATCCAAGAGACCCAGTACTTC
CASSRGQGIQETQYF
>NA|NA|TRBJ1-2|TRBV27
TGTGCCAGCAGCAGCGGACAGTTCTATGGCTACACCTTC
CASSSGQFYGYTF
>NA|NA|TRBJ1-6|TRBV11-2
TGTGCCAGCAGCTTCGATGGGTCACCCCTCCACTTT
CASSFDGSPLHF
>NA|TRBD2|TRBJ2-7|TRBV9
TGTGCCAGCAGCGTAGGGAACGGGGGGGAACACGAGCAGTACTTC
CASSVGNGGEHEQYF
>NA|NA|TRBJ2-3|TRBV4-2
TGTGCCAGCAGCCAGCTCGGTGACGCGGATACGCAGTATTTT
CASSQLGDADTQYF
>NA|NA|TRBJ2-1|TRBV2
TGTGCCAGCAGTGGATTGCCCAGACCGTCACCCAATGAGCAGTTCTTC
CASSGLPRPSPNEQFF
>NA|NA|TRBJ1-1|TRBV6-5
TGTGCCAGCAGCAAGCAGCGATGGGACACTGAAGCTTTCTTT
CASSKQRWDTEAFF
>NA|NA|TRBJ1-1|TRBV19
TGTGCCAGTAGATCGGGGGCTGACACTGAAGCTTTCTTT
CASRSGADTEAFF
>NA|TRBD2|TRBJ2-7|TRBV10-3
TGTGCCATCAGTGAAGTGTGGCGGGAGCACTCCTACGAGCAGTACTTC
CAISEVWREHSYEQYF
>NA|NA|TRBJ2-1|TRBV14
TGTGCCAGCAGCCAAAGAGGACACTTATACAATGAGCAGTTCTTC
CASSQRGHLYNEQFF
>NA|NA|TRBJ1-5|TRBV19
TGTGCCAGTAGTATAGGCAGTGGGGATATCCAGCATTTT
CASSIGSGDIQHF
>NA|NA|TRBJ1-2|TRBV5-6
TGTGCCAGCAGGTCTCAGGGTTATGGCTACACCTTC
CASRSQGYGYTF